This T cell receptor (beta chain) was captured in a study of CD8 T cells in ankylosing spondylitis listed by TCRdb under 2017. About the study as a whole: The study profiled T cell receptor beta repertoires in healthy donors and ankylosing spondylitis patients to find disease-linked TCR variants. The whole study cohort included roughly 110 healthy donors and under 30 ankylosing spondylitis patients. Peripheral blood was sampled, and synovial fluid was additionally collected from ankylosing spondylitis patients.

This clonotype came up many times. This receptor's antigen is unknown. Base-call qualities are not available, and no considerably larger clone is one nucleotide away. CDR1 and CDR2, looked up from the germline V gene, are SNHLY and FYNNEI. The CDR3 spans 14 residues, from the cysteine through the phenylalanine. Only the CDR3 part of the read is kept: 42 bases, read in frame from the first base. A distance of 5 bases separates the germline ends of V and J, which lose 2 bases and 0 bases respectively. Sequencing relied on an Illumina HiSeq 2500. Quantitative 5'-RACE with molecular barcodes was used to prepare TCR beta libraries. Processing in the source paper ran as follows. To identify disease-linked TCR variants, a new computational method was used, one built on a probabilistic model of VDJ rearrangement. TCRdb reanalyzed the raw reads on its own, using fastp at Q25 for trimming and MiXCR for clone calling, and kept in-frame beta chains. Every distinct CDR3 protein forms one entry, paired with its most common genes and DNA. TCRdb assigned the V and J calls; the authors' analysis was not used. In this sample the table shows some 140,000 distinct CDR3 sequences, approximately 7.3% of which occur a single time. The top ten clonotypes cover under 15% of the sample.

The paper's findings and limits, for the study overall: Some motif variants had previously been reported in the synovial fluid and blood of reactive arthritis patients, which suggests shared mechanisms of disease initiation. The disease-linked clones were reported to be significantly enriched in matched synovial fluid samples from ankylosing spondylitis patients. A TCR beta motif of several highly homologous amino acid variants appeared characteristic of blood from ankylosing spondylitis patients. The disease-linked clones had a CD8+ phenotype and were found at relatively low frequencies in peripheral blood.

The specimen was blood, either unsorted or a sorted T cell fraction (not recorded which). The rearrangement combines TRBV2 with TRBJ1-5; the D gene remains uncertain. This receptor was taken from a female donor with ankylosing spondylitis or in good health (not recorded which). The DNA sequence reads TGTGCCAGCAGTGAACTTGGTAGCAATCAGCCCCAGCATTTT. Its translation reads: CASSELGSNQPQHF.